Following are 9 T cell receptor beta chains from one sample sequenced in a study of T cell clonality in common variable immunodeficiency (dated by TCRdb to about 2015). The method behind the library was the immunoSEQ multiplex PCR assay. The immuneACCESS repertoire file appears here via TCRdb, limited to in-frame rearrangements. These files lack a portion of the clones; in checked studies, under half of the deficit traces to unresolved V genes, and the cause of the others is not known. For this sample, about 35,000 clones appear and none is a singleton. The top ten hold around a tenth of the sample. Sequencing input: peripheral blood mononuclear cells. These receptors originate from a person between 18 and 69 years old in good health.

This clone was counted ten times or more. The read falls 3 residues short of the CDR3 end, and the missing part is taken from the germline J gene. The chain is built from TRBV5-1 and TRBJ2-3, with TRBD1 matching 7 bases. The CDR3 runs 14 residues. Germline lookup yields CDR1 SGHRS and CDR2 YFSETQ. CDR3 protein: CASSFWTGEETQYF. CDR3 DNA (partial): TGCGCCAGCAGCTTTTGGACAGGAGAAGAGACG.

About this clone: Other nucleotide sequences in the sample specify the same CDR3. The CDR3 region is CASSLGTSGSRETQYF. CDR3 DNA (partial): TGCGCCAGCAGCTTAGGGACTAGCGGGAGTCGGGAGACC. V is TRBV5-1 and J is TRBJ2-5; 14 positions match TRBD2. Read sequence stops 3 residues before the CDR3 end, and the germline J gene provides the missing end. The V gene's germline CDR1 is SGHRS and CDR2 YFSETQ. Trimming took 2 bases from V and 5 from J; bases not matched to a gene: 5. This CDR3 is built from 16 residues. Full variable domain (outside the CDR3, taken from reference TRBV5-1 and TRBJ2-5): KAGVTQTPRYLIKTRGQQVTLSCSPISGHRSVSWYQQTPGQGLQFLFEYFSETQRNKGNFPGRFSGRQFSNSRSEMNVSTLELGDSALYLCASSLGTSGSRETQYFGPGTRLLVL.

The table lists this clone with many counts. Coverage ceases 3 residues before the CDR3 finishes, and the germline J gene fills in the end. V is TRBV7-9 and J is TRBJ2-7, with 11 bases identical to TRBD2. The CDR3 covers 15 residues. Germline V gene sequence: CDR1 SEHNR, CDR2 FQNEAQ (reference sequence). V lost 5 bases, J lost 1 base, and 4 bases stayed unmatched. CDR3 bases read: TGTGCCAGCAGCCTGGGACTAGCGGTATCCTACGAG. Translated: CASSLGLAVSYE. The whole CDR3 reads CASSLGLAVSYEQYF.

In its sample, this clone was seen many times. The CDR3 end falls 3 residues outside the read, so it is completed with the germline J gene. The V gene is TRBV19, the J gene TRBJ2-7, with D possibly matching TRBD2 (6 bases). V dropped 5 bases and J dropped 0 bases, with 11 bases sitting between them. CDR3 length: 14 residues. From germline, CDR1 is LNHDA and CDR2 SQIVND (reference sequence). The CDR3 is CASSPLDYSYEQYF. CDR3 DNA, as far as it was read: TGTGCCAGTAGTCCCCTGGACTACTCCTACGAG.

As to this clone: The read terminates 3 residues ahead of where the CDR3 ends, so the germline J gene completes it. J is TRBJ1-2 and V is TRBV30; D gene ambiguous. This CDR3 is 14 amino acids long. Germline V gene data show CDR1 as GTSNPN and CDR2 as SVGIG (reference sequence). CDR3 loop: CAWSSGGRLSDYTF. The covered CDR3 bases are TGTGCCTGGTCTAGCGGAGGCCGACTGAGCGAC.

The CDR3: CASSTRSGYNEQFF. CDR3 bases read: TGTGCCAGCAGTACTAGGTCGGGTTACAATGAG. V gene TRBV7-6 combines with J gene TRBJ2-1, with D possibly TRBD2 on 5 matching bases. The read gets to within 3 residues of the CDR3 end, and the germline J gene fills in the rest. This CDR3 is 14 amino acids long. V was trimmed by 6 bases and J by 4 bases, leaving 13 bases between them. Germline CDR1 and CDR2: SGHVS and FNYEAQ.

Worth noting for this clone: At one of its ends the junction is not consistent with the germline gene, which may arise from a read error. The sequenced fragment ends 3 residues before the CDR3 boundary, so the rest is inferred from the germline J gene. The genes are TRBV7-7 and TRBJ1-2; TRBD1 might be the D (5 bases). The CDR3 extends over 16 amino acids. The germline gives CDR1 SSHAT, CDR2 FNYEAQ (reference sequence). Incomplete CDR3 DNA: TGTGCTAGCAGTCCCGGACTAGCGGGACTACCCAATGAC. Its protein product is CASSPGLAGLPND. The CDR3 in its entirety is CASSPGLAGLPNDYTF.

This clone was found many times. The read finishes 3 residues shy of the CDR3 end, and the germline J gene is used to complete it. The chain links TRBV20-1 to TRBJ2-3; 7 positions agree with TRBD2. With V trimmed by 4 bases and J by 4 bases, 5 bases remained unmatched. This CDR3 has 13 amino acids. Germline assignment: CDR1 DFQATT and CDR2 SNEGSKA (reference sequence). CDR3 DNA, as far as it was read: TGCAGTGCTACCGGGACTACACCAGATACG. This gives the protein CSATGTTPDT. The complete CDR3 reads CSATGTTPDTQYF.

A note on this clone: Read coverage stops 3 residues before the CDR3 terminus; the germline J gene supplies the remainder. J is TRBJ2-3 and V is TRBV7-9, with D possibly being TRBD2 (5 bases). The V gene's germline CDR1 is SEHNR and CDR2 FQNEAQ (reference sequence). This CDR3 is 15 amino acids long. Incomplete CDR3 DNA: TGTGCCAGCAGCTTAGTCCCGGGGTACCAAGAGACG. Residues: CASSLVPGYQET. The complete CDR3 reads CASSLVPGYQETQYF.